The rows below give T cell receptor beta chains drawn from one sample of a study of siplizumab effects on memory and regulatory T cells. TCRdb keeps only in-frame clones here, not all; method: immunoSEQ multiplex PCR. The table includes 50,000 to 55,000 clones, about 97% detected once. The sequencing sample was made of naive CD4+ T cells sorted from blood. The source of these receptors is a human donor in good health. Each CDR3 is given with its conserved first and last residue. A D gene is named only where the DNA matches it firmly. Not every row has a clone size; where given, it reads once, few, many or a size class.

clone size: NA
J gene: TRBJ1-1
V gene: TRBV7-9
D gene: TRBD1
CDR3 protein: CASSLASDRVDTEAFF
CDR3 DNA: TGTGCCAGCAGCTTAGCCTCAGACAGGGTAGACACTGAAGCTTTCTTT

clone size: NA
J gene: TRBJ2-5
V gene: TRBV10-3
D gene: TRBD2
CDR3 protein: CAASTSGTETQYF
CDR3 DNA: TGTGCCGCCTCGACTAGCGGGACAGAGACCCAGTACTTC

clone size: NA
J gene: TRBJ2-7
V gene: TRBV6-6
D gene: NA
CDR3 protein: CASSGSGLLTYEQYF
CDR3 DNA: TGTGCCAGCAGTGGTTCGGGACTGTTAACCTACGAGCAGTACTTC

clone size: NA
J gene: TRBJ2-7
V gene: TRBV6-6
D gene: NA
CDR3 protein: CASKGVGGSNYEQYF
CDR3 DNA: TGTGCCAGCAAAGGGGTTGGCGGATCCAACTACGAGCAGTACTTC

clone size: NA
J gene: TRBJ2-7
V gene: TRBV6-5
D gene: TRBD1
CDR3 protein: CASSRTGGEFYF
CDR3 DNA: TGTGCCAGCAGTAGGACAGGGGGCGAATTTTACTTC

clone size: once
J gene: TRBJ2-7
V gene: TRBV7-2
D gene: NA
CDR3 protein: CASSNRGAGEQYF
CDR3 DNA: TGTGCCAGCAGCAACAGGGGAGCGGGCGAGCAGTACTTC

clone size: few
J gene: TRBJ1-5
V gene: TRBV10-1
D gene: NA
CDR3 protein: CASSAGSNQPQHF
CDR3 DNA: TGCGCCAGCAGTGCTGGGAGCAATCAGCCCCAGCATTTT

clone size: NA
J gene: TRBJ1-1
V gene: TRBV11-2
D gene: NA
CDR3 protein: CASSLTGIYTEAFF
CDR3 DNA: TGTGCCAGCAGCCTTACAGGGATATACACTGAAGCTTTCTTT

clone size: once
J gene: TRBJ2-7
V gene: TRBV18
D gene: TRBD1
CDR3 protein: CASSPPRGTGGVYEQYF
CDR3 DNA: TGTGCCAGCTCACCCCCACGTGGGACAGGGGGGGTCTACGAGCAGTACTTC

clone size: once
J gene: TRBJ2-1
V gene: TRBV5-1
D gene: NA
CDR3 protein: CASTGLTYNEQFF
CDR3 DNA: TGCGCCAGCACCGGACTAACTTACAATGAGCAGTTCTTC

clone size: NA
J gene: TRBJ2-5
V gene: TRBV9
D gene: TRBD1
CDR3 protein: CASSWGQGERETQYF
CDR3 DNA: TGTGCCAGCAGCTGGGGACAGGGGGAACGAGAGACCCAGTACTTC

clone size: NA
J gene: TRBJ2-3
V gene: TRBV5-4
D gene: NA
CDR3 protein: CASSLFHTDTQYF
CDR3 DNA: TGTGCCAGCAGCTTATTTCACACAGATACGCAGTATTTT

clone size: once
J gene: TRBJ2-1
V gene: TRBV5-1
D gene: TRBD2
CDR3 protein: CASSLKLAGGSGSYNEQFF
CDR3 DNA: TGCGCCAGCAGCTTGAAACTAGCGGGAGGGTCGGGGTCCTACAATGAGCAGTTCTTC

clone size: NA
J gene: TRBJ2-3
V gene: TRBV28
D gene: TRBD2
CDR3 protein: CASRPTSGRRKTDTQYF
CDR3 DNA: TGTGCCAGCAGGCCAACTAGCGGGAGGCGTAAAACAGATACGCAGTATTTT

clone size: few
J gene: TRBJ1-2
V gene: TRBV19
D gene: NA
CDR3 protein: CASSLRDITGYTF
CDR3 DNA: TGTGCCAGTAGTCTCCGGGACATTACTGGCTACACCTTC

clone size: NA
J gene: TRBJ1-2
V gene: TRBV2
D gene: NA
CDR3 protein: CASSGEAYGYTF
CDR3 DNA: TGTGCCAGCAGTGGCGAGGCGTATGGCTACACCTTC

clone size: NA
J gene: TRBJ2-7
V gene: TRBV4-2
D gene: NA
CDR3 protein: CASSQVGRGLAYEQYF
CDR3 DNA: TGTGCCAGCAGCCAAGTTGGAAGGGGATTAGCCTACGAGCAGTACTTC

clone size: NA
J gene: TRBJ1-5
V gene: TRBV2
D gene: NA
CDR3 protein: CASSNTNQPQHF
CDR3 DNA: TGTGCCAGCAGTAACACGAATCAGCCCCAGCATTTT

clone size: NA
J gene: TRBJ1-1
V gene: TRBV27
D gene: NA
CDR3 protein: CASRNRVSEAFF
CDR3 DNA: TGTGCCAGCAGGAACAGGGTCTCTGAAGCTTTCTTT

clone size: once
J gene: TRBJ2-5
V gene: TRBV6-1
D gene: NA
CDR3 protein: CASRRGEGAQYF
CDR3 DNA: TGTGCCAGCAGAAGAGGGGAAGGGGCCCAGTACTTC

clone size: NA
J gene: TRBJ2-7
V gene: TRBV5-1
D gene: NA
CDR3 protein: CASSLAVGVSGEQYF
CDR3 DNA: TGCGCCAGCAGCTTGGCCGTGGGGGTCTCTGGCGAGCAGTACTTC

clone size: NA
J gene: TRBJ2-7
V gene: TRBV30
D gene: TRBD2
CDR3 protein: CAWSGDAGGYEQYF
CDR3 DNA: TGTGCCTGGAGTGGGGACGCGGGAGGGTACGAGCAGTACTTC

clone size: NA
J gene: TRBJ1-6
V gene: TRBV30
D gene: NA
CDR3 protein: CAWSRSRVNSPLHF
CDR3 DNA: TGTGCCTGGAGCCGGTCCAGGGTAAATTCACCCCTCCACTTT

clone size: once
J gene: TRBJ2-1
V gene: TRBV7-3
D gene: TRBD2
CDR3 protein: CASSRGLAGGYNEQFF
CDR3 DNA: TGTGCCAGCAGCCGGGGACTAGCGGGAGGGTACAATGAGCAGTTCTTC

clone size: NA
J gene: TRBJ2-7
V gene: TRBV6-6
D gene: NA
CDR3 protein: CASSYSRYYEQYF
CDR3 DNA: TGTGCCAGCAGTTACTCCAGGTACTACGAGCAGTACTTC

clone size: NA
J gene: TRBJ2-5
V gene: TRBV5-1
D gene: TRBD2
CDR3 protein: CASSLIAGGSGEETQYF
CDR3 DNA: TGCGCCAGCAGCTTGATAGCGGGAGGGTCAGGGGAAGAGACCCAGTACTTC

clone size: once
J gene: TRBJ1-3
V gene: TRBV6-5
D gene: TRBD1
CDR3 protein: CASSRGTGGNTIYF
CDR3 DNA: TGTGCCAGCAGTCGCGGGACAGGGGGAAACACCATATATTTT

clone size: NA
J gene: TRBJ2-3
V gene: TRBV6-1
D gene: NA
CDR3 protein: CASSELDTQYF
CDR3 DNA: TGTGCCAGCAGTGAATTAGATACGCAGTATTTT

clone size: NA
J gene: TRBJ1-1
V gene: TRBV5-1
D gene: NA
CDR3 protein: CASSPGPPSTEAFF
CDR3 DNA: TGCGCCAGCAGCCCGGGCCCGCCGAGCACTGAAGCTTTCTTT

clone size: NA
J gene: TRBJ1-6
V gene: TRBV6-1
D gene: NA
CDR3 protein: CASIGHTNNSPLHF
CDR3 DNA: TGTGCCAGCATCGGACACACAAATAATTCACCCCTCCACTTT

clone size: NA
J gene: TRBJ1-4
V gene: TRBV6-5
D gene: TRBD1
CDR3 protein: CASRIRQGGELFF
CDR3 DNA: TGTGCCAGCCGGATAAGACAGGGGGGAGAACTGTTTTTT

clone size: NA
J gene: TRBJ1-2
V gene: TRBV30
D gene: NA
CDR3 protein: CAWSVRRGPLYGYTF
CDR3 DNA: TGTGCCTGGAGTGTAAGAAGGGGTCCTCTTTATGGCTACACCTTC

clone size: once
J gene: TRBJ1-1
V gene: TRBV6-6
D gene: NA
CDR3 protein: CASSQYGGIVTEAFF
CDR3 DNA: TGTGCCAGCAGTCAGTACGGAGGGATCGTCACTGAAGCTTTCTTT

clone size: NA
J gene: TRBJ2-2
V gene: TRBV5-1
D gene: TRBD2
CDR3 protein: CASSQTSGTDTGELFF
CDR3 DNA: TGCGCCAGCAGCCAAACTAGCGGGACCGACACCGGGGAGCTGTTTTTT

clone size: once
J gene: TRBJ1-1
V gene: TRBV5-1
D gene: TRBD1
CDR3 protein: CASSSGQGRTEAFF
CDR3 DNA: TGCGCCAGCAGTAGTGGACAGGGGAGGACTGAAGCTTTCTTT

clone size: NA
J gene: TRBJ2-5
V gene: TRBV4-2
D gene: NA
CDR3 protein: CASSQGAAGQETQYF
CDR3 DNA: TGTGCCAGCAGCCAGGGAGCAGCGGGCCAAGAGACCCAGTACTTC

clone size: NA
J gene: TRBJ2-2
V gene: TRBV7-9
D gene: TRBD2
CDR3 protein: CASSFPPAGVAGELFF
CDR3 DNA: TGTGCCAGCAGCTTTCCTCCTGCGGGAGTTGCCGGGGAGCTGTTTTTT

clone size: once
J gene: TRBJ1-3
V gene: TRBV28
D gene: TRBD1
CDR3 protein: CASSLFGQGSGNTIYF
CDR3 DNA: TGTGCCAGCAGTTTATTCGGACAGGGGTCAGGAAACACCATATATTTT

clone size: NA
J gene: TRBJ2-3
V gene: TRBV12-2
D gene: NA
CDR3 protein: CASRLDRQYF
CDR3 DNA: TGTGCAAGTCGCTTAGATAGGCAGTATTTT

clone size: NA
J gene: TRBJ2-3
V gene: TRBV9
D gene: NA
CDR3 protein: CASSPTGHSTDTQYF
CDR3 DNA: TGTGCCAGCAGTCCTACAGGGCATAGCACAGATACGCAGTATTTT

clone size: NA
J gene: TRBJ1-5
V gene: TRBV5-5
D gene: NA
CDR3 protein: CASSRSGYSNQPQHF
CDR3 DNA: TGTGCCAGCAGCAGATCGGGGTATAGCAATCAGCCCCAGCATTTT

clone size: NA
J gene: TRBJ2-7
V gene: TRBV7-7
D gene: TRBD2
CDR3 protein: CASSPGLAGVYEQYF
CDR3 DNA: TGTGCTAGCAGCCCGGGACTAGCGGGAGTTTACGAGCAGTACTTC

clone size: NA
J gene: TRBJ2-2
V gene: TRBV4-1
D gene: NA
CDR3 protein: CASSQGLLLGGELFF
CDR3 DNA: TGCGCCAGCAGCCAAGGCCTCTTACTGGGCGGGGAGCTGTTTTTT

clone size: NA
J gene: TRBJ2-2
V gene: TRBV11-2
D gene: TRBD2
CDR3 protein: CASSLRISGRATGELFF
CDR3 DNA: TGTGCCAGCAGCTTAAGGATAAGCGGGAGGGCCACCGGGGAGCTGTTTTTT

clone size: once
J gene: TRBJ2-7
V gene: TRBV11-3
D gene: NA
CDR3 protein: CASSLPGLRDWEQYF
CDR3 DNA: TGTGCCAGCAGTCTACCGGGCCTTAGGGACTGGGAGCAGTACTTC

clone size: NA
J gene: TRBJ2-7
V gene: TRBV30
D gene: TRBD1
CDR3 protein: CAWSVRLGSRGPYEQYF
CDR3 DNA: TGTGCCTGGAGTGTACGTTTAGGGTCCAGGGGGCCCTACGAGCAGTACTTC

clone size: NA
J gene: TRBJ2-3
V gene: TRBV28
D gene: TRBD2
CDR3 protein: CASSSQIWTSGRWSSTQYF
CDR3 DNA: TGTGCCAGCAGTTCACAAATCTGGACTAGCGGGAGATGGTCGAGTACGCAGTATTTT

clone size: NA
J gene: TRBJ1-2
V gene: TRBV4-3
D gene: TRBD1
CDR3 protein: CASSQDGQRGGSYGYTF
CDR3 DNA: TGCGCCAGCAGCCAAGATGGACAGCGAGGGGGCTCTTATGGCTACACCTTC

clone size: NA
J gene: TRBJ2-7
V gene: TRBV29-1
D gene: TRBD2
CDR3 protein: CSVSASSGRAGEQYF
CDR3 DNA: TGCAGCGTCTCCGCCTCTAGCGGGAGGGCGGGCGAGCAGTACTTC

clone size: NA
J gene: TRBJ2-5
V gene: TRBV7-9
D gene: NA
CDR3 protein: CASSLKETQYF
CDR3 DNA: TGTGCCAGCAGCTTAAAAGAGACCCAGTACTTC

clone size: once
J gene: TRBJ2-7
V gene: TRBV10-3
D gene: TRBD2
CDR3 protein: CAISGLAPEQYF
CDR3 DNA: TGTGCCATCAGCGGACTAGCGCCCGAGCAGTACTTC

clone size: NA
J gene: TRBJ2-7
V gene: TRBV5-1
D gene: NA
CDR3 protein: CASSLAGLEQYF
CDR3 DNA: TGCGCCAGCAGCTTGGCCGGGCTGGAGCAGTACTTC

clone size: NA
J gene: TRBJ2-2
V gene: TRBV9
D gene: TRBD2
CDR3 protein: CASNAGGNTGELFF
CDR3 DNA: TGTGCCAGCAACGCGGGAGGGAACACCGGGGAGCTGTTTTTT

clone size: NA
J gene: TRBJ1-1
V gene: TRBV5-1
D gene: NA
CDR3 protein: CASSYRDGANTEAFF
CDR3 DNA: TGCGCCAGCAGCTACCGGGACGGGGCTAACACTGAAGCTTTCTTT

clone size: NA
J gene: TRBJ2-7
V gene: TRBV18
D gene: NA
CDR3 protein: CASSIVRGAQGAYEQYF
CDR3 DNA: TGTGCCAGCTCCATCGTTCGAGGGGCACAGGGCGCCTACGAGCAGTACTTC

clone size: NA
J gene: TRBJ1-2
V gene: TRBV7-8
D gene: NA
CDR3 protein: CASSLYGGPNYGYTF
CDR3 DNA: TGTGCCAGCAGCTTATACGGGGGCCCTAACTATGGCTACACCTTC